The 30 T cell receptor beta chains below were found in one sample sequenced in a study of CD8 T cells in Susac syndrome (dated by TCRdb to between 2018 and 2021). The method behind the library was the immunoSEQ multiplex PCR assay. RNA was extracted with the RNeasy kit and about 0.5 to 1 ug was reverse transcribed using random hexamers. TCRdb trimmed the raw reads at Q25, called clones with MiXCR and kept productive beta chains. All rows with the same CDR3 protein become a single entry with the most common DNA and genes. The sample table holds about 400,000 distinct CDR3 sequences, of which 75% to 90% were seen once. The top ten constitute under 0.15% of the sample. The sample was CD8+ T cells from PBMCs. Receptors were obtained from a human donor with multiple sclerosis.

The J gene is TRBJ1-2, the V gene TRBV12-3 or TRBV12-4; possible D gene TRBD1, 5 bases. The CDR3 length is 15 residues. The V end was cut by 6 bases, the J end by 4 bases, with 18 bases between. Here the CDR3 DNA reads TGTGCCAGCAGCTTAAGGGGTGGGGATGGCTATGGCTACACCTTC. This translates into CASSLRGGDGYGYTF.

The V call is TRBV4-1, the J call TRBJ2-1; TRBD2 might be the D (6 bases). The CDR3 covers 14 residues. Between the trimmed V and J ends, which lost 1 base and 13 bases, there was a span of 17 bases. CDR1 and CDR2 (germline): MGHRA, YSYEKL. CDR3 amino acids: CASSQVGFAGHQFF. The DNA of the CDR3 is TGCGCCAGCAGCCAAGTAGGTTTTGCGGGGCACCAGTTCTTC.

This chain joins TRBV6-1 and TRBJ2-7; weak D call: TRBD2 (5 bases). There are 13 residues in the CDR3. CDR1 and CDR2 from the germline V gene are MNHNS and SASEGT. The V gene lost 6 bases and the J gene lost 3 bases, with 12 bases spanning the gap. CDR3 amino acids: CASSVTDFYEQYF. The DNA for the CDR3 is TGTGCCAGCAGCGTGACGGACTTCTACGAGCAGTACTTC.

To note about this clonotype: The junction differs from germline at one of its ends, possibly a read error. The rearrangement links TRBV7-7 to TRBJ2-5; 9 bases are a match to TRBD1. There are 15 residues in the CDR3. Germline CDR1 and CDR2: SSHAT and FNYEAQ (reference sequence). The CDR3 protein is CASSKGQGSLETQYF. CDR3 in DNA: TGTGCTAGCAGCAAAGGACAGGGGAGTTTAGAGACCCAGTACTTC.

V usage is TRBV6-5 and J usage is TRBJ1-4, with D maybe TRBD1 (6 bases). CDR3 length: 15 amino acids. Germline lookup yields CDR1 MNHEY and CDR2 SVGAGI. V lost 0 bases and J 8 bases, leaving 13 bases between the germline ends. The CDR3 sequence is CASSYSGGLREKLFF. In DNA, the CDR3 is TGTGCCAGCAGTTACTCCGGGGGGCTAAGGGAAAAACTGTTTTTT.

The CDR3 DNA reads TGTGCCAGCAGTCCCCAACAGATCTTGGACACTGAAGCTTTCTTT. As protein: CASSPQQILDTEAFF. This chain uses TRBV12-3 or TRBV12-4 with TRBJ1-1, with no clear D. The CDR3 covers 15 residues. The V gene lost 5 bases and the J gene lost 3 bases, with 16 bases spanning the gap.

This chain links TRBV28 with TRBJ2-6; D call uncertain. Trimming took 3 bases from V and 0 from J, leaving 12 bases between them. The CDR3 totals 17 residues. The germline gives CDR1 MDHEN, CDR2 SYDVKM. The CDR3 bases are TGTGCCAGCAGTTTCCCCGACGCTCGCTCTGGGGCCAACGTCCTGACTTTC. Its translation: CASSFPDARSGANVLTF.

On this clonotype: One end of the junction fails to match germline, which may point to a read error. The chain combines TRBV13 with TRBJ1-1; unclear D gene. Germline CDR1 PRHDT, CDR2 FYEKMQ (reference sequence). There are 14 residues in the CDR3. The CDR3 is CASSLGYSNTEAFF. The CDR3 DNA reads as TGTGCCAGCAGCCTAGGTTATTCTAACACTGAAGCTTTCTTT.

This clonotype has a single count. The gene calls are TRBV27 and TRBJ2-2, with 7 bases aligning to TRBD2. CDR3 length equals 15 residues. V was pared by 5 bases and J by 7 bases, with 10 bases of the junction left unmatched. Germline lookup yields CDR1 MNHEY and CDR2 SMNVEV (reference sequence). DNA for the CDR3: TGTGCCAGCAGTACTCTAGCGGAGGTGGGCGGGGAGCTGTTTTTT. Translating it yields CASSTLAEVGGELFF.

V usage is TRBV6-5 and J usage is TRBJ2-1, with 7 bases matching TRBD2. Germline trimming cut 3 bases from V and 15 bases from J; bases unmatched to any gene: 8. CDR1 and CDR2 from the germline V gene are MNHEY and SVGAGI. This CDR3 spans 12 amino acids. The CDR3 bases are TGTGCCAGCAGTTATGTGGGAGGGCTCCTGTTCTTC. Its translation is CASSYVGGLLFF.

This chain's CDR3 is CASSQEGFQETQYF. DNA of the CDR3: TGCGCCAGCAGCCAAGAGGGGTTCCAAGAGACCCAGTACTTC. The rearrangement uses TRBV4-1 and TRBJ2-5; D gene unclear. CDR1 and CDR2 from the germline V gene are MGHRA and YSYEKL. Trimming stripped 0 bases from V and 1 base from J, with 6 bases between. The CDR3 sequence is 14 residues long.

This clonotype was observed a single time. The chain uses TRBV5-6 and TRBJ2-2, with D uncertain. The CDR3 runs 14 residues. The germline V gene has CDR1 SGHDT and CDR2 YYEEEE. Between the trimmed V and J ends, which lost 4 bases and 5 bases, there was a span of 12 bases. The CDR3: CASSRKDTTGELFF. For the CDR3, the DNA is TGTGCCAGCAGCCGCAAAGACACTACCGGGGAGCTGTTTTTT.

The V call is TRBV4-1, the J call TRBJ1-5, with a weak D call TRBD1 (6 bases). V lost 1 base to trimming and J lost 0 bases, with 13 bases between them. CDR3 size: 17 residues. Germline V CDR1 and CDR2: MGHRA, YSYEKL. CDR3 region: CASSQVAGASSNQPQHF. The DNA of the CDR3 is TGCGCCAGCAGCCAAGTTGCGGGGGCCTCTAGCAATCAGCCCCAGCATTTT.

The chain employs TRBV25-1 and TRBJ2-7; TRBD2 might be the D (6 bases). Germline loops: CDR1 MGHDK, CDR2 SYGVNS. The CDR3 runs to 15 residues. V was cut by 7 bases and J by 5 bases, with 21 bases left in between. As DNA, the CDR3 is TGTGCCAGCAACCCCGGGGGTAGCATCTTCCACGAGCAGTACTTC. Translated: CASNPGGSIFHEQYF.

V gene TRBV19 combines with J gene TRBJ2-1; no firm D call. CDR1 LNHDA and CDR2 SQIVND come from the germline V gene (reference sequence). V was trimmed by 3 bases and J by 5 bases, leaving 14 bases between them. This CDR3 spans 15 amino acids. CDR3 loop: CASSMDPSGNNEQFF. CDR3 nucleotide sequence: TGTGCCAGTAGTATGGACCCAAGTGGGAACAATGAGCAGTTCTTC.

The rearrangement links TRBV12-3 or TRBV12-4 to TRBJ2-3, with TRBD2 matching 7 bases. V lost 3 bases and J lost 1; bases outside the gene matches: 1. The CDR3 runs 14 residues. This chain's CDR3 is CASSFGGGTDTQYF. CDR3 DNA sequence: TGTGCCAGCAGTTTTGGGGGGGGCACAGATACGCAGTATTTT.

Only a few counts were recorded for this clonotype. The chain has TRBV19 and TRBJ2-1; TRBD2 might be the D (6 bases). The CDR3 totals 14 residues. The V end was cut by 3 bases, the J end by 2 bases, with 8 bases between. Germline V CDR1 and CDR2: LNHDA, SQIVND (reference sequence). CDR3 region: CASSIGTAYNEQFF. The CDR3 coding sequence is TGTGCCAGTAGTATCGGGACTGCCTACAATGAGCAGTTCTTC.

This rearrangement joins TRBV7-8 to TRBJ2-1, with TRBD2 matching 8 bases. This CDR3 comprises 18 residues. V trimming: 2 bases; J trimming: 9 bases; junction bases outside the gene matches: 18. The germline V gene encodes CDR1 SGHVS and CDR2 FQNEAQ. CDR3 in amino acids: CASSLIMERGLSGPEQFF. CDR3 DNA sequence: TGTGCCAGCAGCTTAATCATGGAGCGGGGGCTAAGCGGTCCTGAGCAGTTCTTC. The full variable domain, with the rest looked up from reference TRBV7-8 and TRBJ2-1, is GAGVSQSPRYKVAKRGQDVALRCDPISGHVSLFWYQQALGQGPEFLTYFQNEAQLDKSGLPSDRFFAERPEGSVSTLKIQRTQQEDSAVYLCASSLIMERGLSGPEQFFGPGTRLTVL.

This clonotype was observed a handful of times. The rearrangement links TRBV5-1 to TRBJ2-7; 10 bases map to TRBD1. CDR1 is SGHRS and CDR2 is YFSETQ in the germline V gene. The CDR3 has 15 amino acids. V trimming: 4 bases; J trimming: 3 bases; junction bases outside the gene matches: 7. The CDR3 DNA is TGCGCCAGCAGCAACCCCGGGACAGGGGTCTACGAGCAGTACTTC. Its protein product is CASSNPGTGVYEQYF.

This chain uses TRBV6-1 with TRBJ2-5; no definite D call. Trimming stripped 6 bases from V and 2 bases from J, with 28 bases between. The CDR3 contains 19 residues. CDR1 and CDR2 from the germline V gene are MNHNS and SASEGT. The CDR3 loop reads CASSARWWGGLRPQETQYF. For the CDR3, the DNA is TGTGCCAGCAGCGCACGCTGGTGGGGTGGTTTGCGTCCTCAAGAGACCCAGTACTTC.

V is TRBV4-1 and J is TRBJ2-1, with TRBD1 identical over 7 bases. V gave up 0 bases and J gave up 4 bases; unmatched junction bases: 9. CDR1 is MGHRA and CDR2 is YSYEKL in the germline V gene. This CDR3 region has 17 residues. The DNA for the CDR3 is TGCGCCAGCAGCCAAGATGAGAGGGGGCCGCCGTACAATGAGCAGTTCTTC. Protein: CASSQDERGPPYNEQFF.

This sequence joins TRBV30 and TRBJ2-7, with 11 bases that match TRBD1. This CDR3 is 15 amino acids long. J lost 4 bases, V lost 3 bases, and 8 bases had no gene match. CDR1 and CDR2 (germline): GTSNPN, SVGIG (reference sequence). This CDR3 is CAWSALRDRGYEQYF. CDR3 nucleotides: TGTGCCTGGAGCGCTCTTAGGGACAGGGGGTACGAGCAGTACTTC. The whole variable domain, filled in from reference TRBV30 and TRBJ2-7, reads SQTIHQWPATLVQPVGSPLSLECTVEGTSNPNLYWYRQAAGRGLQLLFYSVGIGQISSEVPQNLSASRPQDRQFILSSKKLLLSDSGFYLCAWSALRDRGYEQYFGPGTRLTVT.

This clonotype was counted a few times. The chain carries TRBV5-5 and TRBJ1-2, with TRBD1 as a possible D gene (5 bases). The CDR3 spans 13 residues. Germline V gives CDR1 SGHKS, CDR2 YYEKEE (reference sequence). The V gene lost 4 bases and the J gene lost 3 bases, with 10 bases spanning the gap. The CDR3 reads CASSPGSDYGYTF. Written as DNA, the CDR3 is TGTGCCAGCAGCCCAGGGTCTGACTATGGCTACACCTTC.

V and J are TRBV20-1 and TRBJ1-1; maybe TRBD1 (5 bases). The CDR3 extends over 15 amino acids. V lost 5 bases to trimming and J lost 2 bases, with 18 bases between them. The V gene's germline CDR1 is DFQATT and CDR2 SNEGSKA (reference sequence). The CDR3 DNA reads TGCAGTGCTTCGGGGGATAGTCCTGAAAACACTGAAGCTTTCTTT. Its protein product is CSASGDSPENTEAFF.

In this sample, this clonotype turned up once. This chain links TRBV28 with TRBJ1-1, with D perhaps TRBD1 (5 bases). V lost 2 bases and J 3 bases, leaving 10 bases between the germline ends. This CDR3 comprises 14 residues. Germline CDR1 MDHEN, CDR2 SYDVKM. CDR3: CASSLMGVDTEAFF. The CDR3 DNA follows: TGTGCCAGCAGTTTAATGGGGGTGGACACTGAAGCTTTCTTT.

The count of this clonotype is one. The chain recombines TRBV7-9 with TRBJ1-5; D unclear. Trimming pared 5 bases from V and 1 base from J, leaving 9 bases between. CDR1 is SEHNR and CDR2 is FQNEAQ in the germline V gene (reference sequence). The CDR3 is 14 residues long. The CDR3 coding sequence is TGTGCCAGCAGCCTAGACTTAAGCAATCAGCCCCAGCATTTT. Translated: CASSLDLSNQPQHF.

The chain is built from TRBV7-8 and TRBJ2-3, with 12 nucleotides matching TRBD2. CDR1 and CDR2 (germline): SGHVS, FQNEAQ. J was trimmed by 4 bases and V by 6 bases; bases with no gene match: 17. CDR3 length equals 19 residues. The CDR3 here is CASRIGQPDRTSGADTQYF. CDR3 DNA: TGTGCCAGCAGAATCGGGCAGCCCGATAGGACTAGCGGGGCAGATACGCAGTATTTT.

This clonotype was detected once. The V call is TRBV18, the J call TRBJ1-4; D possibly corresponds to TRBD1 (5 bases). The CDR3 consists of 16 residues. Trimming removed 4 bases from V and 0 bases from J, with 12 bases in between. CDR1 KGHSH and CDR2 LQKENI come from the germline V gene. This CDR3 is CASSLGTGATNEKLFF. CDR3 in DNA: TGTGCCAGCTCACTGGGGACGGGAGCAACTAATGAAAAACTGTTTTTT.

The rearrangement links TRBV21-1 to TRBJ2-7; no check of the table's D call, TRBD1, against the DNA was made. TRBV21-1 is listed as a pseudogene. This CDR3 contains 16 residues. The CDR3 region has the DNA TGTGCCAGCAGCAAAGTGGTTAGGGGACAGTCCCACGAGCAGTACTTC. It encodes CASSKVVRGQSHEQYF.

This clonotype occurred a few times. The chain combines TRBV27 with TRBJ2-7; D remains ambiguous. Germline values: CDR1 MNHEY, CDR2 SMNVEV (reference sequence). The CDR3 sequence is 11 residues long. V was pared by 5 bases and J by 5 bases, with 7 bases between. The chain's CDR3 is CASSLPHEQYF. DNA for the CDR3: TGTGCCAGCAGTCTCCCCCACGAGCAGTACTTC.